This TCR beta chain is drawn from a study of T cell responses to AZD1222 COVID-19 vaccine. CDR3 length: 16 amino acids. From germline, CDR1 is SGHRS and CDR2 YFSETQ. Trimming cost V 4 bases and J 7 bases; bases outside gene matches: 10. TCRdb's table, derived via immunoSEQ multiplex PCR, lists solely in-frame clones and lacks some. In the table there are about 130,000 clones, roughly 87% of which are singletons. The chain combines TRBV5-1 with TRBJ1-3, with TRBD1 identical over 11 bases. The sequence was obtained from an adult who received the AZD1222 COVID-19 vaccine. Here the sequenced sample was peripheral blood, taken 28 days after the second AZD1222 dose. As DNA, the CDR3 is TGCGCCAGCAGCCCAAACCCCGGGACAGGGGGTAACACCATATATTTT. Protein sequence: CASSPNPGTGGNTIYF.